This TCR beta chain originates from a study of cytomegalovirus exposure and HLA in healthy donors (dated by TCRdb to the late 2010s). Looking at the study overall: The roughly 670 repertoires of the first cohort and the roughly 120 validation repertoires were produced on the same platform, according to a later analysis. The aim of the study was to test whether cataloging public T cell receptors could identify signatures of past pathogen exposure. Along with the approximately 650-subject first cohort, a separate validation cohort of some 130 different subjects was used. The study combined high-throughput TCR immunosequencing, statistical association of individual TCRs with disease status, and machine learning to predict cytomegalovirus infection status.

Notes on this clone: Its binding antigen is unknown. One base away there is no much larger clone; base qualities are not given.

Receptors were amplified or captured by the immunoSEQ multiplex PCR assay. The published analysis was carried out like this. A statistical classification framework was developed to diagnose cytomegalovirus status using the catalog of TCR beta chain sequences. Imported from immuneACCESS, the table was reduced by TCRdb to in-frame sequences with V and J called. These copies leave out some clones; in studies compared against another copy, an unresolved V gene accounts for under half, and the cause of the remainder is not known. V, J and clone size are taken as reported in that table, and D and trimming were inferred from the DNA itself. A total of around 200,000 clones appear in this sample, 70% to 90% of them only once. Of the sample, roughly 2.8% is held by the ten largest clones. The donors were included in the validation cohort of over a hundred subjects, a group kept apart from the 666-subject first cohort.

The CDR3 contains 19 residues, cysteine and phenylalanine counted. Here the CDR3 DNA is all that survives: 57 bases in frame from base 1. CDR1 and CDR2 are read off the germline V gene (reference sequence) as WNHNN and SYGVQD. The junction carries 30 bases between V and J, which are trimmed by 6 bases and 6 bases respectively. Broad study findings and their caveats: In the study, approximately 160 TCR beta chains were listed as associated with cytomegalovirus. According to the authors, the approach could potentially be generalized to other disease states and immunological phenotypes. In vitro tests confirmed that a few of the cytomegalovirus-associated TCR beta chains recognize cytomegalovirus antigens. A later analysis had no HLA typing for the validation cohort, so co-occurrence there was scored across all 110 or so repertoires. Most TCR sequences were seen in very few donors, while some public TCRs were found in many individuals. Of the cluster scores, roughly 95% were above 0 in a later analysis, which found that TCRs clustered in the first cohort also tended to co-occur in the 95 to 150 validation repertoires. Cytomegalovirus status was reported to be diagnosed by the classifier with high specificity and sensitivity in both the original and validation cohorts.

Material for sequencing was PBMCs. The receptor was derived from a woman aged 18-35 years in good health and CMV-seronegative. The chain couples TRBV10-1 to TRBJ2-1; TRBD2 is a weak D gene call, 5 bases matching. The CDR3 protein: CASRHYFQLGTYLVNEQFF. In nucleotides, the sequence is TGCGCCAGCAGACACTATTTCCAACTAGGAACTTACCTTGTCAATGAGCAGTTCTTC.